Shown below are 17 T cell receptor beta chains from a single sample sequenced in a study of human T cells and chemical hapten exposure. Each CDR3 protein gets one entry after TCRdb re-called the RACE reads with MiXCR. The top ten clones hold just over 2.5% of a sample with some 360,000 distinct CDR3 sequences, roughly 4.6% of them seen once. Time point defined: pre-sensitization, week 0. The treatment is: therapeutic diphenylcyclopropenone sensitization with weekly scalp DPC. Material: whole blood, obtained in connection with sensitization to the hapten diphenylcyclopropenone (DPC). The receptor set was obtained from a woman in her fifties or sixties with alopecia areata. Some clones in this sample may be carry-over from other donors' samples.

This clonotype was seen at least ten times. This rearrangement joins TRBV19 to TRBJ1-2, with 7 bases identical to TRBD1. The junction had 7 bases not matched to a gene; V was cut back by 2 bases and J by 4 bases. Looked up from germline, CDR1 is LNHDA and CDR2 is SQIVND (reference sequence). This CDR3 has 15 residues. The CDR3 DNA reads TGTGCCAGTAGTATATCGGACAGGTCGGTCTATGGCTACACCTTC. Translated, it gives CASSISDRSVYGYTF.

This clonotype came up many times. V gene TRBV29-1 combines with J gene TRBJ2-1; no firm D call. Germline V gives CDR1 SQVTM, CDR2 ANQGSEA. V lost 4 bases, J lost 5 bases, and 3 bases lay in between. The CDR3 loop spans 10 amino acids. In nucleotides, the CDR3 is TGCAGCGTTGGGAACAATGAGCAGTTCTTC. This gives the protein CSVGNNEQFF.

This clonotype was seen repeatedly, ten times or more. This chain links TRBV28 with TRBJ1-3, with a tentative D call TRBD1 (5 bases). The CDR3 sequence is 14 residues long. Germline CDR1 MDHEN, CDR2 SYDVKM. Trimming pared 8 bases from V and 11 bases from J, leaving 22 bases between. The chain's CDR3 is CASVSTGGVGAIYF. The CDR3 bases are TGTGCCAGCGTTTCCACGGGGGGAGTCGGAGCCATATATTTT.

This clonotype was counted at least ten times. This chain uses TRBV9 with TRBJ2-1; 11 bases are a match to TRBD2. In germline, CDR1 is SGDLS, CDR2 YYNGEE. The CDR3 spans 16 residues. Germline trimming cut 3 bases from V and 4 bases from J; bases unmatched to any gene: 6. This CDR3 is CASSGPLAGEYNEQFF. The CDR3 DNA is TGTGCCAGCAGCGGCCCACTAGCGGGAGAGTACAATGAGCAGTTCTTC.

For this clonotype: A read error may produce the germline difference seen at one junction end. The chain has TRBV10-3 and TRBJ2-1, with no clear D. There are 13 residues in the CDR3. Germline CDR1 ENHRY, CDR2 SYGVKD. CDR3 in DNA: TGTGCCATCAGTGACCAGTCCTCCAATGGGCAGTTCTTC. This gives the protein CAISDQSSNGQFF.

Ten or more counts support this clonotype. The chain joins TRBV7-9 to TRBJ1-1, with D possibly TRBD1 on 6 matching bases. The CDR3 is 15 amino acids. The V and J ends lost 0 bases and 0 bases respectively, with 8 bases between them. In germline, CDR1 is SEHNR, CDR2 FQNEAQ (reference sequence). In nucleotides, the CDR3 is TGTGCCAGCAGCTTAGCGGACAGCATGAACACTGAAGCTTTCTTT. Its translation: CASSLADSMNTEAFF.

The rearrangement uses TRBV6-1 and TRBJ2-2, with 10 bases fitting TRBD1. Germline-derived CDR1 and CDR2 are MNHNS and SASEGT. Trimming at V came to 2 bases and at J to 4 bases, leaving 13 bases not matched to a gene. This CDR3 has 19 residues. In DNA form, the CDR3 reads TGTGCCAGCAGTGAAATCCCTCTGACAGGGGGCAGGAGCACCGGGGAGCTGTTTTTT. Protein product: CASSEIPLTGGRSTGELFF.

This clonotype was seen more than once but under ten times. The CDR3 loop reads CASSVGAEQETQYF. In DNA, the CDR3 is TGTGCCAGCAGCGTAGGGGCAGAGCAAGAGACCCAGTACTTC. The chain links TRBV9 to TRBJ2-5; D is ambiguous. The CDR3 totals 14 residues. CDR1 SGDLS and CDR2 YYNGEE come from the germline V gene. Trimming cost V 0 bases and J 2 bases, with 8 bases left between them.

This clonotype was found many times. The chain is built from TRBV27 and TRBJ2-1; D might be TRBD1 (5 bases). Germline CDR1 is MNHEY and CDR2 is SMNVEV (reference sequence). The V gene lost 5 bases and the J gene lost 3 bases, with 11 bases spanning the gap. The CDR3 has 14 amino acids. CDR3 in DNA: TGTGCCAGCAGTCTCTCGGACAACTACAATGAGCAGTTCTTC. Translating it yields CASSLSDNYNEQFF.

This chain uses TRBV6-2 or TRBV6-3 with TRBJ1-1; 9 nucleotides line up with TRBD1. After removal of 6 bases from V and 3 bases from J, the junction contained 20 bases not matched to a gene. From germline, CDR1 is MNHEY and CDR2 SVGEGT. This CDR3 has 19 residues. The CDR3 region is CASRQDRGSKESLYTEAFF. The CDR3 DNA reads TGTGCCAGCAGGCAAGACAGGGGGTCGAAGGAGTCCCTATACACTGAAGCTTTCTTT.

This clonotype was seen a few times. J is TRBJ2-7 and V is TRBV10-2, with TRBD1 identical over 7 bases. With V trimmed by 3 bases and J by 4 bases, 9 bases remained unmatched. Germline assignment: CDR1 WSHSY and CDR2 SAAADI. This CDR3 has 15 amino acids. CDR3: CASSEQDRARYEQYF. DNA of the CDR3: TGCGCCAGCAGTGAACAAGACAGGGCAAGATACGAGCAGTACTTC.

The CDR3 DNA sequence: TGCGCCAGCAGCCAAGATTGGCGGGCCAACACTGAAGCTTTCTTT. This sequence encodes CASSQDWRANTEAFF. The chain joins TRBV4-3 to TRBJ1-1; D is ambiguous. V lost 0 bases and J lost 2, with 10 bases in between. The CDR3 consists of 15 residues. CDR1 and CDR2 from the germline V gene are LGHNA and YSLEER.

V gene TRBV5-6 combines with J gene TRBJ1-1; no firm D call. This CDR3 comprises 15 residues. Germline V gene lookup returns CDR1 SGHDT and CDR2 YYEEEE. V lost 4 bases and J lost 2, with 15 bases in between. CDR3 sequence reads: CASSPGPTANTEAFF. CDR3 DNA: TGTGCCAGCAGCCCGGGCCCCACGGCAAACACTGAAGCTTTCTTT.

This clonotype was seen a few times. This chain links TRBV5-7 with TRBJ1-5, with unresolved D. TRBV5-7 qualifies as an ORF whose function is uncertain. Trimming removed 4 bases from V and 4 bases from J, with 18 bases in between. The CDR3 loop spans 16 amino acids. The CDR3 sequence: CASSPQVVSGNQPQHF. For the CDR3, the DNA is TGTGCCAGCAGCCCCCAGGTCGTCTCGGGGAATCAGCCCCAGCATTTT.

V and J are TRBV7-9 and TRBJ2-5; D is perhaps TRBD2 (5 bases). CDR1 and CDR2 from the germline V gene are SEHNR and FQNEAQ (reference sequence). The V end lost 5 bases, the J end lost 2 bases, and 12 bases lay between the germline ends. The CDR3 covers 14 residues. The CDR3 spells CASSGVDSQETQYF. The CDR3 coding sequence is TGTGCCAGCAGCGGCGTGGACTCGCAAGAGACCCAGTACTTC.

In its sample, this clonotype was seen many times. The chain has TRBV21-1 and TRBJ2-4. TRBV21-1 is assigned pseudogene status. The CDR3 loop spans 16 amino acids. Here the CDR3 DNA reads TGTGCCAGCAGCAAAGCGCCCGAGCTAGCCAAAAACATTCAGTACTTC. Residues: CASSKAPELAKNIQYF.

This clonotype was counted ten times or more. The rearrangement joins TRBV9 to TRBJ1-5; D perhaps matches TRBD1 (5 bases). CDR3 length equals 16 residues. The V gene's germline CDR1 is SGDLS and CDR2 YYNGEE. Trimming shortened V by 0 bases and J by 0 bases, and 10 bases separated the two germline ends. The CDR3 sequence: CASSVVGAYSNQPQHF. DNA for the CDR3: TGTGCCAGCAGCGTAGTAGGGGCGTATAGCAATCAGCCCCAGCATTTT.